This T cell receptor (beta chain) was profiled in a study of liver allograft versus peripheral blood T cells. The wider study: Transplanted-liver and recipient peripheral blood T cell receptor repertoires were compared.

The V end lost 6 bases, the J end lost 2 bases, and 10 bases lay between the germline ends. CDR3 length: 13 amino acids. From germline, CDR1 is SNHLY and CDR2 FYNNEI. Comment on this clonotype: The antigen is not known.

Study-wide results and limits: Repertoires of T cell receptors in liver allografts reportedly differed from peripheral blood repertoires.

TCRdb processed the reads anew with MiXCR; each CDR3 protein has one entry. The sample consists of 8,000 to 9,500 distinct CDR3 sequences, about a fifth of them appearing once. The rearrangement uses TRBV2 and TRBJ1-1; possibly TRBD1 for D (5 bases). The sequence derives from a human patient who had a liver transplant. Some T cells could come from the graft donor. This chain's CDR3 is CASSDQGNTEAFF. The CDR3 DNA follows: TGTGCCAGCAGCGATCAGGGAAACACTGAAGCTTTCTTT.